This T cell receptor (beta chain) was found in a study of cytomegalovirus exposure and HLA in healthy donors. Overall study results and limits: An assumption of roughly uniform sequencing depth across donors underlay the presence/absence analyses. Many donors shared some public TCRs, even though most TCR sequences were rare.

With 0 bases removed from V and 0 bases from J, the gap between germline ends came to 24 bases. There are 22 residues in the CDR3. From germline, CDR1 is LGHNA and CDR2 YSLEER. In regard to this clone: Antigen specificity is unknown.

Researchers ran the PCR with 60 Vbeta and 13 Jbeta primers. The method was immunoSEQ multiplex PCR; TCRdb's version includes in-frame clones alone and lacks a portion of them. This sample has 170,000 or so clones, with around 77% found just once. Sample: PBMCs. The sequence was collected from a woman aged 50 to 60 in good health and CMV-seropositive. The chain has TRBV4-3 and TRBJ2-6, with D perhaps matching TRBD1 (5 bases). CDR3 loop: CASSQDLVVGQGSASGANVLTF. The CDR3 DNA sequence: TGCGCCAGCAGCCAAGATCTTGTTGTTGGGCAGGGAAGCGCCTCTGGGGCCAACGTCCTGACTTTC.